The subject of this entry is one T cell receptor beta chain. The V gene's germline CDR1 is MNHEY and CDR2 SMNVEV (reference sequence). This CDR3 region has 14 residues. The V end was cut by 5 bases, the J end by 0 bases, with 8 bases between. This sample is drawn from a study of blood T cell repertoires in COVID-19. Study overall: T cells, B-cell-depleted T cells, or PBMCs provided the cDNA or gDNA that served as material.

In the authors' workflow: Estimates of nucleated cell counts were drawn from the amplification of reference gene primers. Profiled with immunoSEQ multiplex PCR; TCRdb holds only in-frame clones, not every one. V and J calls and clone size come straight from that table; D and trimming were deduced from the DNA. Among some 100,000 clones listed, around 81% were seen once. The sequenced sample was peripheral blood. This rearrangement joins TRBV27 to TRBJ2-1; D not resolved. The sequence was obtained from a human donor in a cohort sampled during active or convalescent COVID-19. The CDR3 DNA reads TGTGCCAGCAGTGTACCAGACTCCTACAATGAGCAGTTCTTC. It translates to CASSVPDSYNEQFF.